The 7 T cell receptor beta chains below come from one sample, sequenced in a study of T cells in localized non-small cell lung cancer. The method was immunoSEQ multiplex PCR; TCRdb's version includes in-frame clones alone and lacks a portion of them. The sample carries 70,000 to 95,000 clones, roughly 88% recorded once. Sequences were derived from PBMCs, sampled before any cancer treatment. All receptors come from a woman between 35 and 70 years old with stage II squamous cell lung carcinoma.

This chain uses TRBV6-1 with TRBJ2-3; D remains ambiguous. V shed 8 bases and J shed 3 bases, with 6 bases lying between them. The germline CDR1 and CDR2 sequences are MNHNS and SASEGT. The CDR3 has 11 residues. CDR3 DNA: TGTGCCAGCGGCCGAACAGATACGCAGTATTTT. Its translation: CASGRTDTQYF.

The rearrangement uses TRBV5-4 and TRBJ2-7, with TRBD2 identical over 7 bases. The V segment lost 4 bases and the J segment 2 bases; nucleotides outside the gene matches: 3. Germline V gives CDR1 SGHNT, CDR2 YYREEE (reference sequence). The CDR3 spans 13 residues. The chain's CDR3 is CASSPGLAYEQYF. The CDR3 DNA reads TGTGCCAGCAGCCCCGGACTAGCCTACGAGCAGTACTTC.

This clone was found once. The chain links TRBV5-1 to TRBJ2-3, with D perhaps assigned TRBD1 or TRBD2 (6 bases each). The V and J ends lost 5 bases and 2 bases respectively, with 15 bases between them. The CDR3 is 15 residues long. CDR1 is SGHRS, CDR2 YFSETQ, per germline. CDR3 bases: TGCGCCAGCAGAGGGGGGACCACCTCCACAGATACGCAGTATTTT. This codes for CASRGGTTSTDTQYF.

This chain connects TRBV28 to TRBJ1-6; D perhaps matches TRBD1 (5 bases). Trimming pared 7 bases from V and 0 bases from J, leaving 10 bases between. CDR3 length: 15 amino acids. CDR1 is MDHEN, CDR2 SYDVKM, per germline. DNA of the CDR3: TGTGCCAGCATCCCAGGGAGCTCCTATAATTCACCCCTCCACTTT. It translates to CASIPGSSYNSPLHF.

The chain uses TRBV6-5 and TRBJ2-3; either TRBD1 or TRBD2 may fit D (5 bases each). The CDR3 has 15 residues. Germline CDR1 is MNHEY and CDR2 is SVGAGI. V was trimmed by 6 bases and J by 6 bases, leaving 19 bases between them. CDR3 sequence (DNA): TGTGCCAGCAGAAGCCTATCGTCGAGGGGTGATACGCAGTATTTT. Translated: CASRSLSSRGDTQYF.

As regards this clone: Other DNA sequences in this sample translate to the same CDR3. The gene calls are TRBV6-4 and TRBJ1-2; no clear D gene. The CDR3 is made up of 13 amino acids. Germline V gene lookup returns CDR1 MRHNA and CDR2 SNTAGT. V dropped 0 bases and J dropped 5 bases, with 7 bases sitting between them. CDR3 in amino acids: CASSDSTGYGYTF. The CDR3, as DNA: TGTGCCAGCAGTGACTCGACCGGGTATGGCTACACCTTC.

The V call is TRBV5-4, the J call TRBJ2-1; D may be TRBD1 (5 bases). Trimming removed 4 bases at V and 5 bases at J, with 19 bases between. The germline V gene encodes CDR1 SGHNT and CDR2 YYREEE (reference sequence). This CDR3 has 16 residues. In nucleotides, the CDR3 is TGTGCCAGCAGCAGGGGATTGGAAGGGCCAAACAATGAGCAGTTCTTC. It yields the protein CASSRGLEGPNNEQFF.